Below are 11 T cell receptor beta chains sequenced from a single sample in a study of T cell responses to AZD1222 COVID-19 vaccine. Sequencing used immunoSEQ multiplex PCR; TCRdb keeps in-frame clones, though not all of them. The sample contains some 96,000 clones, 85% to 90% of which appear only once. Sequencing was performed on peripheral blood, taken on day 0 of AZD1222 vaccination. These receptors originate from an adult in good health.

The rearrangement joins TRBV7-3 to TRBJ2-3; D is uncertain. This CDR3 contains 15 residues. Deletions cut 1 base from V and 6 bases from J, with 14 bases between. CDR1 and CDR2 (germline): SGHTA, FQGTGA. CDR3 protein: CASSLMAAFGDTQYF. As DNA, the CDR3 is TGTGCCAGCAGCTTAATGGCGGCCTTCGGGGATACGCAGTATTTT. Variable domain in full (rest from reference TRBV7-3 and TRBJ2-3): GAGVSQTPSNKVTEKGKYVELRCDPISGHTALYWYRQSLGQGPEFLIYFQGTGAADDSGLPNDRFFAVRPEGSVSTLKIQRTERGDSAVYLCASSLMAAFGDTQYFGPGTRLTVL.

The chain employs TRBV19 and TRBJ2-7; D is possibly TRBD2 (6 bases). CDR1 LNHDA and CDR2 SQIVND come from the germline V gene (reference sequence). The V and J ends lost 3 bases and 7 bases respectively, with 13 bases between them. This CDR3 contains 13 residues. CDR3 bases: TGTGCCAGTAGTATTCTTGGGGCGGGAGAGCAGTACTTC. Translation: CASSILGAGEQYF.

The genes are TRBV19 and TRBJ2-7; 7 nucleotides align to TRBD2. The germline gives CDR1 LNHDA, CDR2 SQIVND (reference sequence). The CDR3 covers 17 residues. V trimming: 6 bases; J trimming: 2 bases; junction bases outside the gene matches: 16. This chain's CDR3 is CASSDGAGGSFPYEQYF. The DNA of the CDR3 is TGTGCCAGTAGCGACGGAGCGGGCGGGAGCTTTCCCTACGAGCAGTACTTC. The full variable domain, in which reference TRBV19 and TRBJ2-7 provide the parts outside the CDR3, is DGGITQSPKYLFRKEGQNVTLSCEQNLNHDAMYWYRQDPGQGLRLIYYSQIVNDFQKGDIAEGYSVSREKKESFPLTVTSAQKNPTAFYLCASSDGAGGSFPYEQYFGPGTRLTVT.

This clone was counted a few times. The rearrangement joins TRBV19 to TRBJ2-5, with 7 positions matching TRBD2. CDR1 is LNHDA and CDR2 is SQIVND in the germline V gene (reference sequence). The CDR3 is 14 amino acids. The trim removed 1 base at V and 4 bases at J, leaving 3 bases unmatched. CDR3 amino acids: CASSIVLAAETQYF. CDR3 coding DNA: TGTGCCAGTAGTATAGTCCTAGCGGCAGAGACCCAGTACTTC. Full variable domain (outside the CDR3, taken from reference TRBV19 and TRBJ2-5): DGGITQSPKYLFRKEGQNVTLSCEQNLNHDAMYWYRQDPGQGLRLIYYSQIVNDFQKGDIAEGYSVSREKKESFPLTVTSAQKNPTAFYLCASSIVLAAETQYFGPGTRLLVL.

The rearrangement uses TRBV7-6 and TRBJ2-1, with TRBD1 matching 12 bases. Germline assignment: CDR1 SGHVS and CDR2 FNYEAQ. After removal of 5 bases from V and 3 bases from J, the junction contained 5 bases not matched to a gene. This CDR3 is built from 16 residues. The CDR3 loop reads CASSPWDRGLYNEQFF. The DNA of the CDR3 is TGTGCCAGCAGCCCCTGGGACAGGGGGCTCTACAATGAGCAGTTCTTC.

In DNA, the CDR3 is TGTGCCAGCCGTTCCGCGGGCTCTGGAAACACCATATATTTT. Its protein product is CASRSAGSGNTIYF. The chain is built from TRBV27 and TRBJ1-3; D is uncertain. The CDR3 runs 14 residues. V shed 8 bases and J shed 0 bases, with 11 bases lying between them. CDR1 and CDR2 (germline): MNHEY, SMNVEV (reference sequence).

Only one count was recorded for this clone. This rearrangement joins TRBV27 to TRBJ1-3; D gene uncertain. With 4 bases removed from V and 2 bases from J, the gap between germline ends came to 0 bases. The CDR3 consists of 11 residues. Germline CDR1 reads MNHEY; CDR2 reads SMNVEV (reference sequence). The CDR3 nucleotides are TGTGCCAGCAGTTCTGGAAACACCATATATTTT. Encoded protein: CASSSGNTIYF.

The chain links TRBV5-6 to TRBJ2-3; unclear D gene. V lost 0 bases, J lost 1 base, and 6 bases lay in between. CDR1 and CDR2 (germline): SGHDT, YYEEEE. The CDR3 has 14 residues. The DNA of the CDR3 is TGTGCCAGCAGCTTGGCCATTCGCACAGATACGCAGTATTTT. Translation gives CASSLAIRTDTQYF.

The rearrangement uses TRBV2 and TRBJ2-5, with no clear D. The CDR3 covers 11 residues. Germline V lookup: CDR1 SNHLY, CDR2 FYNNEI. V gave up 5 bases and J gave up 1 base, with 2 bases separating them. CDR3 loop: CASSTQETQYF. In DNA, the CDR3 is TGTGCCAGCAGTACCCAAGAGACCCAGTACTTC. Full variable domain (missing parts from reference TRBV2 and TRBJ2-5): EPEVTQTPSHQVTQMGQEVILRCVPISNHLYFYWYRQILGQKVEFLVSFYNNEISEKSEIFDDQFSVERPDGSNFTLKIRSTKLEDSAMYFCASSTQETQYFGPGTRLLVL.

The chain employs TRBV6-1 and TRBJ2-3, with 10 bases that match TRBD2. This CDR3 has 15 amino acids. Germline V gives CDR1 MNHNS, CDR2 SASEGT. The V gene end was trimmed by 0 bases and the J gene end by 4 bases; junction bases not matched to a gene: 1. DNA for the CDR3: TGTGCCAGCAGTGAAGCGCTAGCGGGAGCAGATACGCAGTATTTT. Protein: CASSEALAGADTQYF.

This sequence joins TRBV4-3 and TRBJ2-1, with D perhaps TRBD1 (5 bases). The V end lost 0 bases, the J end lost 9 bases, and 24 bases lay between the germline ends. The CDR3 is made up of 18 amino acids. Germline CDR1 is LGHNA and CDR2 is YSLEER. In DNA, the CDR3 is TGCGCCAGCAGCCAAGACAAGGCGACAGCAGATTTCGTGGGTGAGCAGTTCTTC. It is translated as CASSQDKATADFVGEQFF.